Here is one T cell receptor beta chain with its context. This specimen belongs to a study of CD8 T cells in Susac syndrome. Germline CDR1 is DFQATT and CDR2 is SNEGSKA (reference sequence). Unmatched junction bases numbered 6, after V lost 2 bases and J lost 1 base. This CDR3 contains 15 residues. With random hexamers, roughly 0.45 to 1 ug RNA was reverse transcribed. TCRdb reprocessed the immunoSEQ multiplex PCR reads with MiXCR, giving one entry per CDR3 protein. The sample lists about 180,000 distinct CDR3 sequences; 85% to 95% were seen once. This receptor was identified in a human donor with Susac syndrome. Sequenced input: CD4+ T cells from PBMCs. The rearrangement uses TRBV20-1 and TRBJ2-7; 9 bases fit TRBD1. CDR3 protein: CSARSRDRVSYEQYF. The DNA for the CDR3 is TGCAGTGCTAGATCCCGGGACAGGGTATCCTACGAGCAGTACTTC.